This T cell receptor (beta chain) derives from a study of blood T cell repertoires in COVID-19. Study as a whole: COVID-19 samples, acute and convalescent, were from the United States, Italy and Spain. T cells, B-cell-depleted T cells, or PBMCs provided the cDNA or gDNA that served as material.

Authors' analysis steps: Amplification of reference gene primers provided the estimated nucleated cell counts. Sequencing used immunoSEQ multiplex PCR; TCRdb keeps in-frame clones, though not all of them. V and J calls and clone size are given by that table; D and trimming were obtained from the DNA. The top ten clones hold 15% to 20% of a sample with under 150,000 clones, around 85% of them seen once. CDR3 size: 13 residues. Germline CDR1 reads SGHAT; CDR2 reads FQNNGV. The V gene end was trimmed by 3 bases and the J gene end by 9 bases; junction bases not matched to a gene: 5. The chain employs TRBV11-2 and TRBJ1-5, with 7 bases identical to TRBD1. The receptor was derived from a woman aged 50 to 60 who had recovered from COVID-19. Sequencing input: peripheral blood. CDR3 amino acids: CASSFDRARPQHF. In DNA form, the CDR3 reads TGTGCCAGCAGCTTTGACAGGGCAAGGCCCCAGCATTTT.